This TCR beta chain derives from a study of blood T cells in healthy people across ages. In this sample, this clonotype turned up a few times. Combining a sample-barcoded 5' primer with a J-beta primer mix, a second PCR ran for roughly 7 to 11 cycles. A single record per CDR3 protein comes from TCRdb applying MiXCR to the 5' RACE reads. This sample yields roughly 1.6 million distinct CDR3 sequences, of which about 35% are seen a single time; roughly 12% belongs to the top ten. This CDR3 is 11 amino acids long. The V and J ends lost 5 bases and 16 bases respectively, with 15 bases between them. CDR1 is SGHTA, CDR2 FQGNSA, per germline.

Sequenced sample: blood. The chain joins TRBV7-2 to TRBJ2-1; D is possibly TRBD1 or TRBD2 (5 bases each). This clonotype originated in a woman aged 25 to 39 in good health. The chain's CDR3 is CASSVRDHFFF. DNA of the CDR3: TGTGCCAGCAGCGTCCGGGACCATTTCTTCTTC.